This TCR beta chain was identified during a study of shared T cell receptors in the human thymus. Profiling relied on immunoSEQ multiplex PCR, and the TCRdb table lists in-frame clones only, not all of them. The data show 630,000 or so clones, roughly 86% seen once. Separately, the same data were catalogued under a study of human thymus T cells. Turning to that study: It was from resections taken during corrective heart surgery that the thymus tissue came. Unrelated individuals had highly overlapping thymic repertoires, as reported in related research.

This receptor was identified in a boy less than two years old with a congenital heart defect. The sequencing input was thymocytes.

For the CDR3, the DNA is TGTGCCAGCATCCACGGAGGGGCGCGGGGTAATGAAAAACTGTTTTTT. Residues: CASIHGGARGNEKLFF. The rearrangement uses TRBV6-6 and TRBJ1-4; TRBD1 is a possible D gene (5 bases). CDR1 MNHNY and CDR2 SVGAGI come from the germline V gene (reference sequence). The CDR3 consists of 16 residues. V gave up 7 bases and J gave up 4 bases, with 19 bases separating them.